These 19 T cell receptor beta chains were sequenced from one sample in a study of T cell responses to AZD1222 COVID-19 vaccine. Some clones are missing from TCRdb's copy, which holds only in-frame ones; the method was immunoSEQ multiplex PCR. This table has approximately 84,000 clones, over 75% appearing once. The material was peripheral blood, obtained on day 0 of AZD1222 vaccination. These receptor sequences come from an adult in good health.

The V gene is TRBV14, the J gene TRBJ2-6; perhaps D is TRBD1 or TRBD2 (5 bases each). V lost 3 bases to trimming and J lost 4 bases, with 25 bases between them. This CDR3 has 20 amino acids. Germline V gene data show CDR1 as SGHDN and CDR2 as FVKESK. The CDR3 bases are TGTGCCAGCAGCCATCTGGGACGGTCGGACCCGGCGACCGGGGCCAACGTCCTGACTTTC. Translated: CASSHLGRSDPATGANVLTF. Together with reference TRBV14 and TRBJ2-6, the CDR3 gives the full variable domain: EAGVTQFPSHSVIEKGQTVTLRCDPISGHDNLYWYRRVMGKEIKFLLHFVKESKQDESGMPNNRFLAERTGGTYSTLKVQPAELEDSGVYFCASSHLGRSDPATGANVLTFGAGSRLTVL.

The chain is built from TRBV5-5 and TRBJ1-2; possible D gene TRBD1, 6 bases. V lost 0 bases and J 4 bases, leaving 13 bases between the germline ends. The germline V gene has CDR1 SGHKS and CDR2 YYEKEE (reference sequence). The length of the CDR3 is 15 residues. CDR3 DNA sequence: TGTGCCAGCAGCTTGGAAGGCAGGGGTATCTATGGCTACACCTTC. Its protein product is CASSLEGRGIYGYTF.

This sequence joins TRBV11-2 and TRBJ2-7, with 9 bases lining up with TRBD1. Germline assignment: CDR1 SGHAT and CDR2 FQNNGV. The CDR3 loop spans 12 amino acids. V was pared by 1 base and J by 12 bases, with 4 bases of the junction left unmatched. The CDR3 is CASSLGTGAPYF. CDR3 DNA: TGTGCCAGCAGCTTAGGGACAGGGGCTCCGTACTTC.

This clone appeared once. The J gene is TRBJ2-3, the V gene TRBV18; a weak D match, TRBD1 (5 bases). The V and J ends lost 6 bases and 4 bases respectively, with 17 bases between them. The CDR3 has 15 residues. The V gene's germline CDR1 is KGHSH and CDR2 LQKENI. This CDR3 reads CASSLAVQGSDTQYF. CDR3 sequence (DNA): TGTGCCAGCTCGTTAGCTGTGCAGGGTTCAGATACGCAGTATTTT.

The chain recombines TRBV11-2 with TRBJ2-1; perhaps TRBD2 as D (6 bases). The CDR3 sequence is 14 residues long. CDR1 is SGHAT and CDR2 is FQNNGV in the germline V gene. The ends were cut back, 1 base at V and 7 bases at J, with 11 bases in the middle. The CDR3 DNA reads as TGTGCCAGCAGCTTAGGGCGGGAAGGGAATGAGCAGTTCTTC. It yields the protein CASSLGREGNEQFF.

The genes are TRBV4-1 and TRBJ1-5, with no clear D. V lost 4 bases, J lost 3 bases, and 10 bases lay in between. CDR1 MGHRA and CDR2 YSYEKL come from the germline V gene. The CDR3 is 14 amino acids. CDR3 nucleotide sequence: TGCGCCAGCAGCCCGAGGCATCTCAATCAGCCCCAGCATTTT. This codes for CASSPRHLNQPQHF.

As DNA, the CDR3 is TGCAGCGTTGAAGTTCCCGGACGGAACACTGAAGCTTTCTTT. Its translation: CSVEVPGRNTEAFF. The chain employs TRBV29-1 and TRBJ1-1; D unclear. Germline loops: CDR1 SQVTM, CDR2 ANQGSEA. Trimming removed 1 base at V and 1 base at J, with 10 bases between. This CDR3 region has 14 residues. Drawing the rest from reference TRBV29-1 and TRBJ1-1, the complete variable domain is SAVISQKPSRDICQRGTSLTIQCQVDSQVTMMFWYRQQPGQSLTLIATANQGSEATYESGFVIDKFPISRPNLTFSTLTVSNMSPEDSSIYLCSVEVPGRNTEAFFGQGTRLTVV.

DNA for the CDR3: TGTGCCATCAGTGAGTCGATATTAGCGGGACGCGAGCAGTACTTC. It is translated as CAISESILAGREQYF. This chain connects TRBV10-3 to TRBJ2-7; TRBD2 matches at 8 bases. V shed 0 bases, J shed 6 bases, and the junction held 7 bases outside the gene matches. This CDR3 is built from 15 residues. Per germline, CDR1 ENHRY and CDR2 SYGVKD.

This sequence joins TRBV24-1 and TRBJ1-1; perhaps TRBD1 as D (5 bases). This CDR3 comprises 12 residues. Trimming stripped 9 bases from V and 5 bases from J, with 12 bases between. Looked up from germline, CDR1 is KGHDR and CDR2 is SFDVKD. The CDR3 region has the DNA TGTGCCACCGGGGGATGGGGGACTGAAGCTTTCTTT. This translates into CATGGWGTEAFF.

This chain links TRBV4-3 with TRBJ2-5; 9 nucleotides agree with TRBD2. Trimming removed 5 bases from V and 1 base from J; junction bases left unmatched: 17. CDR3 length: 19 residues. The germline V gene has CDR1 LGHNA and CDR2 YSLEER. CDR3 in DNA: TGCGCCAGCAGCTTCGGGGCTGGCGGCCTAGCGGGGACCCAAGAGACCCAGTACTTC. Encoded protein: CASSFGAGGLAGTQETQYF.

The chain joins TRBV29-1 to TRBJ1-2, with no clear D. Trimming shortened V by 4 bases and J by 5 bases, and 11 bases separated the two germline ends. CDR3 size: 12 residues. The germline V gene encodes CDR1 SQVTM and CDR2 ANQGSEA. The CDR3 protein is CSVASGRYGYTF. CDR3 DNA sequence: TGCAGCGTTGCCTCTGGCAGATATGGCTACACCTTC. The variable domain in full, completed from reference TRBV29-1 and TRBJ1-2, reads SAVISQKPSRDICQRGTSLTIQCQVDSQVTMMFWYRQQPGQSLTLIATANQGSEATYESGFVIDKFPISRPNLTFSTLTVSNMSPEDSSIYLCSVASGRYGYTFGSGTRLTVV.

The rearrangement links TRBV19 to TRBJ1-2; D is possibly TRBD1 (6 bases). The CDR3 has 14 amino acids. The germline gives CDR1 LNHDA, CDR2 SQIVND (reference sequence). Trimming stripped 6 bases from V and 4 bases from J, with 15 bases between. CDR3 sequence (DNA): TGTGCCAGTAGCCTGCTGGGGGGCATCTATGGCTACACCTTC. It specifies CASSLLGGIYGYTF. Looking up the rest from reference TRBV19 and TRBJ1-2 gives the full variable domain: DGGITQSPKYLFRKEGQNVTLSCEQNLNHDAMYWYRQDPGQGLRLIYYSQIVNDFQKGDIAEGYSVSREKKESFPLTVTSAQKNPTAFYLCASSLLGGIYGYTFGSGTRLTVV.

The chain links TRBV4-2 to TRBJ2-5, with 10 bases aligning to TRBD2. Germline CDR1 is LGHNA and CDR2 is YNFKEQ. This CDR3 contains 17 residues. The J segment lost 4 bases and the V segment lost 0 bases, leaving 8 bases of the junction unmatched. In DNA form, the CDR3 reads TGTGCCAGCAGCCAAGATAAGCGGGAGGGCCTGGGAGAGACCCAGTACTTC. Its translation: CASSQDKREGLGETQYF.

The chain employs TRBV28 and TRBJ1-2; D gene ambiguous. The CDR3 sequence is 13 residues long. V was clipped by 6 bases and J by 2 bases, with 10 bases between them. The germline V gene encodes CDR1 MDHEN and CDR2 SYDVKM. Written as DNA, the CDR3 is TGTGCCAGCAGCCAAGACGCAAACTATGGCTACACCTTC. Protein: CASSQDANYGYTF.

The rearrangement uses TRBV24-1 and TRBJ2-2; the D is unclear. Germline loops: CDR1 KGHDR, CDR2 SFDVKD. V dropped 9 bases and J dropped 7 bases, with 11 bases sitting between them. This CDR3 has 12 residues. The CDR3 reads CATRHLGGELFF. CDR3 nucleotides: TGTGCCACCCGTCATTTAGGCGGGGAGCTGTTTTTT.

This clone was observed a handful of times. The chain joins TRBV6-4 to TRBJ2-1; TRBD2 aligns across 8 bases. The CDR3 sequence is 16 residues long. The junction had 4 bases not matched to a gene; V was cut back by 0 bases and J by 3 bases. Germline V gives CDR1 MRHNA, CDR2 SNTAGT. The CDR3 DNA follows: TGTGCCAGCAGTGACTCGCCAGCGGGGGACTACAATGAGCAGTTCTTC. Its translation is CASSDSPAGDYNEQFF.

J is TRBJ1-1 and V is TRBV28; maybe TRBD1 (6 bases). Between the trimmed V and J ends, which lost 6 bases and 4 bases, there was a span of 12 bases. Germline lookup yields CDR1 MDHEN and CDR2 SYDVKM. There are 13 residues in the CDR3. The CDR3 is CASRQGHGTEAFF. The DNA for the CDR3 is TGTGCCAGCAGACAGGGCCACGGCACTGAAGCTTTCTTT.

The chain joins TRBV30 to TRBJ2-7; either TRBD1 or TRBD2 may supply D (6 bases each). Trimming left V 5 bases short and J 4 bases short, with 12 bases between. The CDR3 spans 12 residues. Germline values: CDR1 GTSNPN, CDR2 SVGIG (reference sequence). The CDR3: CAWAGQTYEQYF. The CDR3 DNA sequence: TGTGCCTGGGCGGGACAAACGTACGAGCAGTACTTC.

This rearrangement joins TRBV28 to TRBJ2-7, with 7 bases aligning to TRBD1. This CDR3 contains 15 residues. V lost 7 bases to trimming and J lost 7 bases; unmatched junction nucleotides: 16. Per the germline V gene, CDR1 is MDHEN and CDR2 is SYDVKM. CDR3 region: CASNPGTAVWWEQYF. The CDR3 DNA sequence: TGTGCCAGCAACCCGGGGACAGCCGTCTGGTGGGAGCAGTACTTC.